Described below is a single T cell receptor (beta chain) sequence and its context. In germline, CDR1 is SGHAT, CDR2 FQNNGV. V dropped 5 bases and J dropped 6 bases, with 15 bases sitting between them. The CDR3 is 14 amino acids. Profiling relied on immunoSEQ multiplex PCR, and the TCRdb table lists in-frame clones only, not all of them. The data contain about 69,000 clones, around 90% of them seen just once; the ten biggest clones take up roughly 2.5%. The sample is drawn from a study of OX40 agonist ivuxolimab in advanced cancers. The sequence was obtained from an adult with an advanced solid tumor such as melanoma, head and neck, liver or kidney cancer. The chain combines TRBV11-2 with TRBJ2-3, with D perhaps TRBD2 (5 bases). The input for sequencing was CD4+ or CD8+ T cells sorted from blood, taken in a trial of the OX40 agonist ivuxolimab. The CDR3: CASSPLGGGDTQYF. The CDR3 region has the DNA TGTGCCAGCAGCCCTCTCGGAGGCGGGGATACGCAGTATTTT.